The present T cell receptor beta chain was sequenced within a study of OX40 agonist ivuxolimab in advanced cancers. The CDR3 extends over 15 amino acids. V was cut by 1 base and J by 14 bases, with 20 bases left in between. Germline V lookup: CDR1 MGHRA, CDR2 YSYEKL. Using immunoSEQ multiplex PCR, the repertoire was profiled, and TCRdb retains in-frame clones only, with some absent. The table has approximately 70,000 clones, 75% to 95% seen once; the top ten hold 5.9%. J is TRBJ2-2 and V is TRBV4-1, with a weak D call TRBD2 (6 bases). The sample in question was CD4+ or CD8+ T cells sorted from blood, obtained in a trial of the OX40 agonist ivuxolimab. The sequence derives from an adult with an advanced solid tumor such as melanoma, head and neck, liver or kidney cancer. The CDR3 loop reads CASSQVTRGSFSLFF. The DNA for the CDR3 is TGCGCCAGCAGCCAAGTAACACGGGGGAGCTTCTCCCTGTTTTTT.